The 22 T cell receptor beta chains below were found in one sample sequenced in a study of PD-1 blockade in classical Hodgkin lymphoma. Profiled with immunoSEQ multiplex PCR; TCRdb holds only in-frame clones, not every one. Found here are about 30,000 clones, 94% of them singletons; the top ten hold 2.3%. The time point: newly diagnosed, previously untreated cHL patient sample. Material: peripheral blood mononuclear cells (PBMCs). The receptors shown here come from a human donor with classical Hodgkin lymphoma.

The count of this clone is one. V is TRBV5-6 and J is TRBJ2-1; 7 bases align to TRBD2. The CDR3 covers 15 residues. V dropped 1 base and J dropped 4; count of bases not matched to a gene: 5. Looked up from germline, CDR1 is SGHDT and CDR2 is YYEEEE. The CDR3 region is CASSLRGSGYNEQFF. For the CDR3, the DNA is TGTGCCAGCAGCTTGCGCGGGAGTGGGTACAATGAGCAGTTCTTC.

Concerning this clone: The same CDR3 can be traced to other DNA sequences in this sample. This chain connects TRBV10-3 to TRBJ2-6, with a possible D match to TRBD1 (6 bases). The germline V and J ends were trimmed by 2 bases and 2 bases, with 16 bases remaining between them. This CDR3 region has 18 residues. Germline V gene lookup returns CDR1 ENHRY and CDR2 SYGVKD. CDR3 nucleotides: TGTGCCATCAGTGAGGGGCAGGGGATGGTAACTGGGGCCAACGTCCTGACTTTC. This sequence encodes CAISEGQGMVTGANVLTF.

The chain links TRBV19 to TRBJ2-6; 10 bases are shared with TRBD2. The CDR3 extends over 18 amino acids. CDR1 is LNHDA, CDR2 SQIVND, per germline (reference sequence). Germline trimming cut 5 bases from V and 0 bases from J; bases unmatched to any gene: 7. CDR3 in amino acids: CASSVGLAASSGANVLTF. The CDR3 DNA reads TGTGCCAGTAGTGTCGGACTAGCGGCGAGCTCTGGGGCCAACGTCCTGACTTTC.

This clone was found once. The gene calls are TRBV7-8 and TRBJ1-3; D possibly corresponds to TRBD1 (5 bases). The length of the CDR3 is 17 residues. V shed 0 bases and J shed 2 bases, with 14 bases lying between them. The germline gives CDR1 SGHVS, CDR2 FQNEAQ. CDR3 sequence: CASSLAVGPETGNTIYF. The CDR3 DNA follows: TGTGCCAGCAGCTTAGCGGTGGGACCGGAGACTGGAAACACCATATATTTT.

The V call is TRBV7-9, the J call TRBJ2-3; 9 bases map to TRBD1. Looked up from germline, CDR1 is SEHNR and CDR2 is FQNEAQ (reference sequence). This CDR3 contains 14 residues. Germline trimming cut 4 bases from V and 5 bases from J; bases unmatched to any gene: 4. CDR3 loop: CASSSGQGIDTQYF. The CDR3 DNA sequence: TGTGCCAGCAGCTCTGGACAGGGGATAGATACGCAGTATTTT.

The chain employs TRBV9 and TRBJ2-3; D gene ambiguous. Germline values: CDR1 SGDLS, CDR2 YYNGEE. The CDR3 length is 13 residues. Trimming shortened V by 3 bases and J by 3 bases, and 8 bases separated the two germline ends. CDR3 bases: TGTGCCAGCAGCGCCGCGGTTACAGATACGCAGTATTTT. Translation gives CASSAAVTDTQYF.

This clone was seen just once. This chain joins TRBV9 and TRBJ2-1; D call uncertain. The CDR3 loop spans 15 amino acids. V lost 3 bases, J lost 2 bases, and 12 bases lay in between. Germline loops: CDR1 SGDLS, CDR2 YYNGEE. The CDR3 nucleotides are TGTGCCAGCAGCGCCTCCGGGCCTGCCTACAATGAGCAGTTCTTC. Protein: CASSASGPAYNEQFF.

The V and J genes are TRBV11-2 and TRBJ1-2; D possibly corresponds to TRBD1 (5 bases). Trimming left V 1 base short and J 2 bases short, with 11 bases between. Germline CDR1 and CDR2: SGHAT and FQNNGV. The CDR3 contains 15 residues. The CDR3 nucleotides are TGTGCCAGCAGCTTAGTGGGGGGTTGGAACTATGGCTACACCTTC. Amino acid sequence: CASSLVGGWNYGYTF.

The rearrangement uses TRBV11-2 and TRBJ1-2; D not resolved. CDR3 length equals 14 residues. Trimming took off 2 bases at V and 8 bases at J, with 15 bases between the two ends. Germline-derived CDR1 and CDR2 are SGHAT and FQNNGV. CDR3: CASSLSFGARGYTF. In DNA, the CDR3 is TGTGCCAGCAGCTTATCGTTCGGCGCTCGGGGCTACACCTTC.

The chain joins TRBV5-1 to TRBJ1-2, with TRBD1 as a possible D gene (5 bases). CDR1 and CDR2 from the germline V gene are SGHRS and YFSETQ. The CDR3 extends over 14 amino acids. V was cut by 0 bases and J by 6 bases, with 12 bases left in between. The CDR3: CASSLEWTRDGYTF. Here the CDR3 DNA reads TGCGCCAGCAGCTTGGAGTGGACAAGGGATGGCTACACCTTC.

The V and J genes are TRBV6-5 and TRBJ2-7; TRBD2 agrees at 11 bases. The CDR3 contains 15 residues. Germline values: CDR1 MNHEY, CDR2 SVGAGI. V shed 5 bases, J shed 6 bases, and the junction held 9 bases outside the gene matches. This CDR3 is CASSPKASGRLEQYF. The CDR3 nucleotides read TGTGCCAGCAGTCCCAAGGCTAGCGGGAGGCTCGAGCAGTACTTC.

V gene TRBV7-2 combines with J gene TRBJ1-5; D is unclear. V lost 1 base to trimming and J lost 4 bases, with 5 bases between them. This CDR3 region has 13 residues. Germline V gene sequence: CDR1 SGHTA, CDR2 FQGNSA. CDR3 protein: CASSLGANQPQHF. The DNA of the CDR3 is TGTGCCAGCAGCTTAGGAGCGAATCAGCCCCAGCATTTT. The whole variable domain, remainder taken from reference TRBV7-2 and TRBJ1-5, is GAGVSQSPSNKVTEKGKDVELRCDPISGHTALYWYRQSLGQGLEFLIYFQGNSAPDKSGLPSDRFSAERTGGSVSTLTIQRTQQEDSAVYLCASSLGANQPQHFGDGTRLSIL.

The chain recombines TRBV7-2 with TRBJ2-5; 7 bases line up with TRBD2. The CDR3 runs to 14 residues. In germline, CDR1 is SGHTA, CDR2 FQGNSA. V gave up 4 bases and J gave up 3 bases; unmatched junction bases: 5. The CDR3 sequence: CASSSQGGEETQYF. CDR3 nucleotide sequence: TGTGCCAGCAGCTCCCAGGGAGGGGAAGAGACCCAGTACTTC.

This clone has just one count. This chain uses TRBV19 with TRBJ1-5, with 10 nucleotides matching TRBD1. The CDR3 has 17 residues. The V segment lost 5 bases and the J segment 2 bases; nucleotides outside the gene matches: 9. Germline CDR1 reads LNHDA; CDR2 reads SQIVND (reference sequence). CDR3 coding DNA: TGTGCCAGTAGTTCCTTACCGGGGACAGGGGGCAATCAGCCCCAGCATTTT. Amino acid sequence: CASSSLPGTGGNQPQHF.

The table lists this clone with a count of one. The V gene is TRBV6-5, the J gene TRBJ1-1; 7 nucleotides line up with TRBD1. The germline V gene encodes CDR1 MNHEY and CDR2 SVGAGI. The CDR3 consists of 15 residues. The junction had 6 bases not matched to a gene; V was cut back by 0 bases and J by 5 bases. Here the CDR3 reads CASSYSKGAGTEAFF. Written as DNA, the CDR3 is TGTGCCAGCAGTTACTCTAAGGGGGCGGGTACTGAAGCTTTCTTT.

This chain joins TRBV27 and TRBJ1-1; no clear D gene. V was shortened by 3 bases and J by 4 bases, with 12 bases between the two germline ends. Looked up from germline, CDR1 is MNHEY and CDR2 is SMNVEV (reference sequence). The CDR3 sequence is 14 residues long. The CDR3 is CASSFSGDLTEAFF. The DNA for the CDR3 is TGTGCCAGCAGTTTCTCCGGAGACCTCACTGAAGCTTTCTTT.

DNA of the CDR3: TGTGCCAGCAGCGCACAGGGTGGACAGCCCCAGCATTTT. Translated, it gives CASSAQGGQPQHF. The gene calls are TRBV7-9 and TRBJ1-5; tentative D call: TRBD1 (6 bases). V lost 5 bases, J lost 7 bases, and 12 bases lay in between. This CDR3 contains 13 residues. CDR1 SEHNR and CDR2 FQNEAQ come from the germline V gene (reference sequence).

This clone turned up a few times. The J gene is TRBJ1-1, the V gene TRBV6-6, with D maybe TRBD1 (6 bases). Germline CDR1 and CDR2: MNHNY and SVGAGI (reference sequence). The CDR3 has 12 residues. V gave up 5 bases and J gave up 7 bases, with 11 bases separating them. CDR3 bases: TGTGCCAGCAGTACTGGACAGCTTGAAGCTTTCTTT. Amino acids: CASSTGQLEAFF.

This chain joins TRBV10-3 and TRBJ2-1, with D possibly TRBD1 on 6 matching bases. CDR3 size: 14 residues. The germline V and J ends were trimmed by 6 bases and 5 bases, with 14 bases remaining between them. Germline V gene sequence: CDR1 ENHRY, CDR2 SYGVKD. This chain's CDR3 is CAIRQGYAHNEQFF. In DNA form, the CDR3 reads TGTGCCATCAGACAGGGATACGCACACAATGAGCAGTTCTTC.

The rearrangement uses TRBV6-5 and TRBJ1-4; 9 bases line up with TRBD1. Trimming at V came to 8 bases and at J to 3 bases, leaving 4 bases not matched to a gene. This CDR3 is 14 amino acids long. From germline, CDR1 is MNHEY and CDR2 SVGAGI. The CDR3 coding sequence is TGTGCCAGCGGTCGGACAGGGGCTAATGAAAAACTGTTTTTT. This encodes CASGRTGANEKLFF.

This clone was counted a single time. This chain links TRBV7-9 with TRBJ2-1, with D possibly TRBD2 on 6 matching bases. This CDR3 is built from 15 residues. The ends were cut back, 2 bases at V and 7 bases at J, with 15 bases in the middle. The germline V gene has CDR1 SEHNR and CDR2 FQNEAQ (reference sequence). The CDR3 loop is CASSLIMGGRNEQFF. The CDR3 coding sequence is TGTGCCAGCAGCTTAATCATGGGGGGTCGGAATGAGCAGTTCTTC.

The genes are TRBV4-1 and TRBJ1-4; no firm D call. Germline CDR1 reads MGHRA; CDR2 reads YSYEKL. Trimming cost V 3 bases and J 6 bases, with 14 bases left between them. The CDR3 consists of 15 residues. The CDR3 bases are TGCGCCAGCAGCCAGAGTCGCCGGGAGGATGAAAAACTGTTTTTT. This translates into CASSQSRREDEKLFF.